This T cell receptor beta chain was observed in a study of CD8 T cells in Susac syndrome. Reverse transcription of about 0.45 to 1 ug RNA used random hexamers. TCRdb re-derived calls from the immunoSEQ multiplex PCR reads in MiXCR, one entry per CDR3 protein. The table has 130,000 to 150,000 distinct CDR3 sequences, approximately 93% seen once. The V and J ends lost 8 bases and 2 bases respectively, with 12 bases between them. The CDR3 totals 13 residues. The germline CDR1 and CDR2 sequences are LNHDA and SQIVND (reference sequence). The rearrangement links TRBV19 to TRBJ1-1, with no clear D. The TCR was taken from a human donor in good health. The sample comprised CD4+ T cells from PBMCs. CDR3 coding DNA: TGTGCCAGTGGAGGTATTTCAAACACTGAAGCTTTCTTT. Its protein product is CASGGISNTEAFF.